Shown below are 18 T cell receptor beta chains from a single sample sequenced in a study of T cell responses to AZD1222 COVID-19 vaccine. TCRdb's copy holds only in-frame clones and misses some; the assay was immunoSEQ multiplex PCR. The sample shows roughly 130,000 clones, 87% of them seen only once. The sample consisted of peripheral blood, taken on day 0 of AZD1222 vaccination. The source is an adult in good health.

The chain is built from TRBV6-5 and TRBJ1-1; D unresolved. CDR3 length equals 13 residues. Germline V CDR1 and CDR2: MNHEY, SVGAGI. The V and J ends lost 7 bases and 4 bases respectively, with 13 bases between them. The CDR3 nucleotides are TGTGCCAGCAAGTGGACGGGGAGCACTGAAGCTTTCTTT. Translated, it gives CASKWTGSTEAFF.

The chain links TRBV2 to TRBJ1-2, with D perhaps TRBD1 (6 bases). Trimming cost V 5 bases and J 4 bases, with 14 bases left between them. The germline V gene encodes CDR1 SNHLY and CDR2 FYNNEI. The CDR3 runs 14 residues. CDR3 protein: CASSPSGARYGYTF. The CDR3 DNA reads TGTGCCAGCAGTCCCTCAGGGGCCCGCTATGGCTACACCTTC.

The chain uses TRBV3-1 (or the pseudogene TRBV3-2) and TRBJ2-5, with TRBD2 matching 7 bases. Germline assignment: CDR1 LGHDT and CDR2 YNNKEL (reference sequence). Trimming at V came to 5 bases and at J to 5 bases, leaving 11 bases not matched to a gene. This CDR3 is built from 15 residues. CDR3 region: CASSSRLTSRETQYF. In DNA, the CDR3 is TGTGCCAGCAGCTCGAGGTTGACTAGCAGGGAGACCCAGTACTTC.

The sample holds one count of this clone. The chain combines TRBV19 with TRBJ2-2; D could derive from TRBD1 or TRBD2 (5 bases each). The CDR3 consists of 15 residues. CDR1 and CDR2 from the germline V gene are LNHDA and SQIVND (reference sequence). Trimming pared 7 bases from V and 0 bases from J, leaving 12 bases between. CDR3 coding DNA: TGTGCCAGTACCCCGGGACGATCGAACACCGGGGAGCTGTTTTTT. Translation gives CASTPGRSNTGELFF.

The chain couples TRBV30 to TRBJ2-1, with D tentatively TRBD1 (5 bases). Trimming shortened V by 0 bases and J by 1 base, and 7 bases separated the two germline ends. The CDR3 consists of 14 residues. CDR1 is GTSNPN, CDR2 SVGIG, per germline (reference sequence). The CDR3 DNA reads TGTGCCTGGAGTGTAGGGGATTCCTACAATGAGCAGTTCTTC. Its translation: CAWSVGDSYNEQFF.

This chain connects TRBV2 to TRBJ1-5; the D is unclear. The germline gives CDR1 SNHLY, CDR2 FYNNEI. The germline V and J ends were trimmed by 2 bases and 1 base, with 12 bases remaining between them. CDR3 length equals 16 residues. DNA of the CDR3: TGTGCCAGCAGTGAACCCAGTGTTGTAAGCAATCAGCCCCAGCATTTT. Translation gives CASSEPSVVSNQPQHF.

J is TRBJ2-7 and V is TRBV19, with a tentative D call TRBD2 (5 bases). Germline V gene lookup returns CDR1 LNHDA and CDR2 SQIVND (reference sequence). The CDR3 totals 14 residues. The ends were cut back, 7 bases at V and 1 base at J, with 14 bases in the middle. The CDR3 bases are TGTGCCAGTAATGGAGGTCAGGAATCCTACGAGCAGTACTTC. Translated: CASNGGQESYEQYF. The complete variable domain, with remaining parts taken from reference TRBV19 and TRBJ2-7, reads DGGITQSPKYLFRKEGQNVTLSCEQNLNHDAMYWYRQDPGQGLRLIYYSQIVNDFQKGDIAEGYSVSREKKESFPLTVTSAQKNPTAFYLCASNGGQESYEQYFGPGTRLTVT.

The CDR3 spells CASSDRVNGYTF. The DNA for the CDR3 is TGTGCCAGCAGCGACAGGGTAAATGGCTACACCTTC. The chain employs TRBV5-6 and TRBJ1-2, with 7 nucleotides matching TRBD1. This CDR3 has 12 residues. V lost 4 bases and J lost 6; bases outside the gene matches: 3. Germline-derived CDR1 and CDR2 are SGHDT and YYEEEE.

This chain uses TRBV4-1 with TRBJ1-5; 7 bases are a match to TRBD1. The CDR3 sequence is 13 residues long. Unmatched junction bases numbered 9, after V lost 1 base and J lost 15 bases. Germline V gives CDR1 MGHRA, CDR2 YSYEKL. The CDR3, as DNA: TGCGCCAGCAGCCAAGTTCTAGGGGGCCGTCGGCATTTT. Translation: CASSQVLGGRRHF.

The gene calls are TRBV9 and TRBJ2-3, with D perhaps matching TRBD2 (6 bases). V lost 4 bases to trimming and J lost 2 bases, with 14 bases between them. The CDR3 has 15 amino acids. Germline CDR1 and CDR2: SGDLS and YYNGEE. The CDR3 DNA reads as TGTGCCAGCAGCTACTCGGGGGTCACCACAGATACGCAGTATTTT. Protein sequence: CASSYSGVTTDTQYF.

The chain is built from TRBV4-1 and TRBJ2-1; a weak D match, TRBD1 (6 bases). This CDR3 region has 18 residues. Germline V gene sequence: CDR1 MGHRA, CDR2 YSYEKL. V shed 1 base and J shed 0 bases, with 16 bases lying between them. CDR3 nucleotide sequence: TGCGCCAGCAGCCAAGGACTCAAAGGGGGAAGCTCCTACAATGAGCAGTTCTTC. This sequence encodes CASSQGLKGGSSYNEQFF.

The chain joins TRBV4-2 to TRBJ2-2; TRBD2 might be the D (7 bases). Germline CDR1 is LGHNA and CDR2 is YNFKEQ. The CDR3 totals 18 residues. Trimming took 0 bases from V and 6 from J, leaving 20 bases between them. CDR3 nucleotide sequence: TGTGCCAGCAGCCAAGACTTAGGCGGGGGCCCCTTCCCCGGGGAGCTGTTTTTT. It yields the protein CASSQDLGGGPFPGELFF.

This sequence joins TRBV6-5 and TRBJ2-3, with 7 nucleotides matching TRBD1. V trimming: 2 bases; J trimming: 4 bases; junction bases outside the gene matches: 6. The CDR3 consists of 15 residues. The germline V gene has CDR1 MNHEY and CDR2 SVGAGI. The CDR3 DNA reads TGTGCCAGCAGTTACCGGGACAGCCTGGCAGATACGCAGTATTTT. Its protein is CASSYRDSLADTQYF.

The chain employs TRBV11-2 and TRBJ1-6; no clear D. The germline CDR1 and CDR2 sequences are SGHAT and FQNNGV. The CDR3 has 15 amino acids. V lost 2 bases, J lost 10 bases, and 15 bases lay in between. This CDR3 is CASSLSPGVPSPLHF. CDR3 bases: TGTGCCAGCAGCTTAAGTCCTGGGGTCCCCTCACCCCTCCACTTT.

The chain recombines TRBV4-3 with TRBJ1-4; D is unresolved. The CDR3 runs 12 residues. V lost 0 bases, J lost 8 bases, and 4 bases lay in between. Per germline, CDR1 LGHNA and CDR2 YSLEER. The DNA of the CDR3 is TGCGCCAGCAGCCAAGATGGGGAAAAACTGTTTTTT. Its translation: CASSQDGEKLFF.

This clone occurred once. This rearrangement joins TRBV27 to TRBJ2-3; 9 nucleotides line up with TRBD1. CDR3 length equals 15 residues. With 5 bases clipped from V and 2 bases from J, the junction kept 5 bases outside the gene matches. Germline-derived CDR1 and CDR2 are MNHEY and SMNVEV (reference sequence). The CDR3 here is CASSRYRGPTDTQYF. As DNA, the CDR3 is TGTGCCAGCAGTCGTTACAGGGGGCCCACAGATACGCAGTATTTT.

The chain links TRBV30 to TRBJ2-5, with D uncertain. CDR1 and CDR2 from the germline V gene are GTSNPN and SVGIG (reference sequence). Trimming stripped 1 base from V and 5 bases from J, with 11 bases between. The CDR3 extends over 13 amino acids. Here the CDR3 DNA reads TGTGCCTGGAGTGAAGGGATTGGGGAGACCCAGTACTTC. It encodes CAWSEGIGETQYF.

This clone occurred once. The V call is TRBV3-1 (or the pseudogene TRBV3-2), the J call TRBJ2-7; 9 nucleotides line up with TRBD2. There are 14 residues in the CDR3. With V trimmed by 1 base and J by 12 bases, 10 bases remained unmatched. Germline V gene sequence: CDR1 LGHDT, CDR2 YNNKEL (reference sequence). The CDR3 reads CASSQGASGARRYF. CDR3 nucleotide sequence: TGTGCCAGCAGCCAAGGGGCTAGCGGGGCCCGGCGGTACTTC.